The following is a T cell receptor beta chain sequence with its context. Its antigen is unknown. Qualities for individual bases were not recorded, and no much larger clone is one base off. The data were taken from a study of graft-versus-host responses after intestinal transplantation (dated by TCRdb to the early 2020s). Study-wide context: Multivisceral, liver-intestinal, or isolated intestinal transplants were received by the recipients. After intestinal transplantation, graft-versus-host and host-versus-graft alloreactive T cell clones were followed in the graft, circulation and bone marrow using bulk TCR-beta CDR3 sequencing. Donor T cell macrochimerism was defined as a peak of at least 4% donor T cells among recipient peripheral blood mononuclear cells. To identify alloreactive clones, pre-transplant mixed lymphocyte reaction products were sequenced and compared with unstimulated pre-transplant donor and recipient T cells. All recipients received anti-thymocyte globulin induction followed by maintenance tacrolimus and steroids for roughly three years. Rather than being sequenced by the commercial service, samples from three later patients were sequenced in-house on an Illumina MiSeq and processed with MiXCR. The cohort enrolled approximately 24 intestinal transplant recipients, one of whom was a retransplant, and a few patients without pretransplant specimens were excluded.

The library was obtained by the immunoSEQ multiplex PCR assay. For most patients, genomic DNA was subjected to high-throughput TCR-beta CDR3 sequencing by Adaptive Biotechnologies. As for the authors' bioinformatics: Adaptive's ImmunoSEQ software was the source of the TCR sequencing data for about 17 patients, while three other patients were processed with MiXCR and VDJtools. Because the origin of CDR3 nucleotide sequences shared between donor and recipient could not be assigned, those sequences were removed. To count as alloreactive, a clone needed at least 2-fold expansion over unstimulated cells and a minimum CFSE-low frequency of 0.002% (template counts) or 0.001% (read counts). Clones were considered mappable if detected in sequenced pre-transplant spleen, lymph node, or MLR CFSE-low populations of the donor or recipient. Cumulative frequency of alloreactive clones was calculated as a percentage of all sequences weighted by copy number. In TCRdb, the immuneACCESS table is reduced to in-frame sequences with V and J assigned. These tables do not hold every clone; where another copy was compared, an unresolved V gene accounts for under half, and the others remain unexplained. V, J and clone size derive from that table, while D and trimming were established from the DNA sequence. The sample records about 100,000 clones, approximately 92% of which are singletons. 16% of the sample comes from the top ten.

Blood samples were collected up to 4 times in the first month after transplant and then at least monthly when available. The full study reports these points: Early after transplant, peak levels of circulating GvH clones were associated with declines in HvG clones. GvH clones turned up in recipient bone marrow, with some appearing earlier in ileal mucosa or blood, a pattern consistent with an intestinal mucosal origin. High GvH to HvG T cell clonal ratios were observed in the allografts of patients with donor T cell macrochimerism. Conclusions were limited by the relatively low number and heterogeneity of intestinal transplant patients.

The TCR sequence derives from a human patient who received an intestinal transplant, so some T cells may come from the graft donor. The sample here was PBMCs, taken approximately 470 days after intestinal transplant.

This receptor has the CDR3 CASRDSNTEAFF. The nucleotides read TGTGCCAGCAGGGACAGTAACACTGAAGCTTTCTTT. Recombination joined TRBV2 with TRBJ1-1; the best D guess is TRBD1, with 6 bases matching. V sheds 6 bases and J sheds 2 bases, leaving 7 bases between their ends. The CDR1 and CDR2 encoded by the germline V gene are SNHLY and FYNNEI. From the cysteine up to the phenylalanine, the CDR3 has a length of 12 residues. Solely the CDR3 DNA is kept, with 36 bases framed from the first base.